One sample yielded the 28 T cell receptor beta chains listed below, sequenced in a study of blood T cells in healthy people across ages (dated by TCRdb to 2015 to 2017). The library was built by means of 5' RACE. Sequencing used an Illumina HiSeq 2500. A second roughly 7 to 12 cycle PCR used a sample-barcoded 5' primer and a J-beta primer mix. TCRdb took the public reads, trimmed them with fastp at Q25, ran MiXCR for clone calling and kept in-frame beta chains. Each entry merges the rows of one CDR3 protein and shows their most common DNA and genes. Present in this sample are hundreds of thousands of distinct CDR3 sequences, roughly half of which were seen just once. The top ten hold roughly 14% of the sample. What was sequenced was blood. The receptors shown here come from an elderly woman in good health.

This clonotype appeared many times. This chain joins TRBV6-6 and TRBJ2-3; the match to TRBD2 covers 8 bases. J lost 11 bases, V lost 2 bases, and 12 bases had no gene match. The CDR3 is 15 residues long. Germline V gene data show CDR1 as MNHNY and CDR2 as SVGAGI (reference sequence). CDR3 sequence: CASSYGLARLLGQYF. The CDR3, as DNA: TGTGCCAGCAGTTACGGACTAGCCCGCCTTCTGGGGCAGTATTTT.

This clonotype occurred many times. The gene calls are TRBV15 and TRBJ1-5; D gene ambiguous. CDR1 and CDR2 from the germline V gene are LNHNV and YYDKDF (reference sequence). V shed 5 bases and J shed 7 bases, with 12 bases lying between them. The CDR3 loop spans 13 amino acids. CDR3 protein: CATSRIVVQPQHF. The DNA for the CDR3 is TGTGCCACCAGCCGGATCGTCGTGCAGCCCCAGCATTTT.

This clonotype came up a few times. The chain couples TRBV12-3 or TRBV12-4 to TRBJ2-3; no reliable D call. The CDR3 contains 12 residues. V lost 3 bases and J lost 13, with 14 bases in between. DNA of the CDR3: TGTGCCAGCAGTTTTAGTGGATGCACGGAGTATTTT. This encodes CASSFSGCTEYF.

This clonotype was seen a single time. The CDR3 loop reads CASSNSGDREYF. The CDR3 nucleotides read TGTGCCAGCAGCAACAGTGGCGACAGGGAGTACTTC. The V and J genes are TRBV12-3 or TRBV12-4 and TRBJ2-5; 7 bases are a match to TRBD1. Trimming removed 6 bases from V and 12 bases from J; junction bases left unmatched: 10. The CDR3 is 12 residues long.

This clonotype appeared many times. A single base separates this from a much larger clone, so it may be a read error. The chain links TRBV4-1 to TRBJ2-1; 9 bases are shared with TRBD1. The CDR3 is 18 residues long. Germline V gene lookup returns CDR1 MGHRA and CDR2 YSYEKL. The junction had 9 bases not matched to a gene; V was cut back by 3 bases and J by 0 bases. The DNA for the CDR3 is TGCGCCAGCAGCCAGGGACAGGGCTTTCGCGGCTCCTACAATGAGCAGTTCTTC. Translation: CASSQGQGFRGSYNEQFF.

The chain is built from TRBV5-1 and TRBJ2-7; D assignment may be TRBD1 or TRBD2 (6 bases each). Judging by the DNA end, TRBJ2-5 fits better; the J call may be wrong. CDR3 length: 14 amino acids. Germline lookup yields CDR1 SGHRS and CDR2 YFSETQ. CDR3 nucleotide sequence: TGCGCCAGCAGCTTTTCGTCGGGGGCCGGGACCCAGTACTTC. This codes for CASSFSSGAGTQYF.

This rearrangement joins TRBV29-1 to TRBJ2-7; D not certain. This CDR3 comprises 13 residues. The germline V gene encodes CDR1 SQVTM and CDR2 ANQGSEA. V shed 0 bases and J shed 4 bases, with 10 bases lying between them. The CDR3 sequence: CSVEDSFRYEQYF. CDR3 sequence (DNA): TGCAGCGTTGAAGATAGCTTCAGATACGAGCAGTACTTC.

The rearrangement joins TRBV25-1 to TRBJ2-5, with 9 bases that match TRBD1. The CDR3 loop spans 15 amino acids. The V and J ends lost 4 bases and 5 bases, in that order; junction bases with no gene match: 8. The germline CDR1 and CDR2 sequences are MGHDK and SYGVNS. The CDR3 reads CASSGRDRAWETQYF. The CDR3 DNA reads TGTGCCAGCAGTGGCCGGGACAGGGCCTGGGAGACCCAGTACTTC.

Notes on this clonotype: This could be a read error, since a much larger clone is one nucleotide away. This chain joins TRBV7-2 and TRBJ2-7, with 10 bases that match TRBD2. J was trimmed by 7 bases and V by 4 bases; bases with no gene match: 10. CDR1 and CDR2 (germline): SGHTA, FQGNSA. The CDR3 contains 15 residues. CDR3 DNA: TGTGCCAGCAGCTATTGGACTAGCGGCCTATCTGAGCAGTACTTC. The encoded protein is CASSYWTSGLSEQYF.

The genes are TRBV19 and TRBJ1-5; 7 nucleotides line up with TRBD1. The CDR3 is made up of 15 amino acids. Germline V gene data show CDR1 as LNHDA and CDR2 as SQIVND (reference sequence). J gave up 2 bases and V 3 bases, and 4 bases lay outside the gene matches. This CDR3 is CASSIGQVRNQPQHF. CDR3 bases: TGTGCCAGTAGTATCGGACAGGTACGCAATCAGCCCCAGCATTTT. Combining the CDR3 with reference TRBV19 and TRBJ1-5 gives the whole variable domain DGGITQSPKYLFRKEGQNVTLSCEQNLNHDAMYWYRQDPGQGLRLIYYSQIVNDFQKGDIAEGYSVSREKKESFPLTVTSAQKNPTAFYLCASSIGQVRNQPQHFGDGTRLSIL.

The chain combines TRBV28 with TRBJ2-7; 7 bases line up with TRBD1. The tail of the sequence fits TRBJ2-5 better, so the J call may be wrong. CDR1 and CDR2 from the germline V gene are MDHEN and SYDVKM. The CDR3 length is 14 residues. CDR3 nucleotide sequence: TGTGCCAGCAGACAACAGGGGTTGGAAGAGACCCAGTACTTC. Translation gives CASRQQGLEETQYF.

This clonotype was observed a single time. The chain has TRBV10-3 and TRBJ2-5; possibly TRBD1 for D (6 bases). Gene TRBJ2-7 matches the end of the DNA better, so the J call may be wrong. The CDR3 sequence is 13 residues long. The germline gives CDR1 ENHRY, CDR2 SYGVKD. The CDR3 reads CAISEYRDDEQYF. The CDR3 nucleotides are TGTGCCATCAGTGAGTACAGGGACGACGAGCAGTACTTC.

The table lists this clonotype with many counts. The CDR3 sequence: CASSIGNLNKNIQYF. The CDR3, as DNA: TGTGCCAGCAGCATCGGGAACCTAAACAAAAACATTCAGTACTTC. The genes are TRBV21-1 and TRBJ2-4; the D call of TRBD1 is as the table states it, not checked on the DNA. TRBV21-1 is flagged as a pseudogene. The CDR3 extends over 15 amino acids.

On this clonotype: A much larger clone sits a single nucleotide away, making a read error possible. This chain connects TRBV7-3 to TRBJ2-3; no clear D. The CDR3 runs 14 residues. Germline loops: CDR1 SGHTA, CDR2 FQGTGA. The CDR3 sequence: CASSPSTSTDTRYF. The CDR3 bases are TGTGCCAGCAGTCCCTCAACCTCCACAGATACGCGGTATTTT. Together with reference TRBV7-3 and TRBJ2-3, the CDR3 gives the full variable domain: GAGVSQTPSNKVTEKGKYVELRCDPISGHTALYWYRQSLGQGPEFLIYFQGTGAADDSGLPNDRFFAVRPEGSVSTLKIQRTERGDSAVYLCASSPSTSTDTRYFGPGTRLTVL.

The chain links TRBV5-6 to TRBJ2-4, with D possibly TRBD1 on 6 matching bases. The end of the DNA fits TRBJ2-7 better, so the J call may be wrong. The germline gives CDR1 SGHDT, CDR2 YYEEEE. The CDR3 has 15 residues. For the CDR3, the DNA is TGTGCCAGCAGCTTGGCCAACGGCAGGGGTTACGAGCAGTACTTC. Translating it yields CASSLANGRGYEQYF.

The J gene is TRBJ2-1, the V gene TRBV29-1; D gene uncertain. With 4 bases removed from V and 8 bases from J, the gap between germline ends came to 15 bases. In germline, CDR1 is SQVTM, CDR2 ANQGSEA. This CDR3 is built from 13 residues. Here the CDR3 reads CSVAGYRGDEQFF. The CDR3 DNA is TGCAGCGTTGCCGGCTACCGCGGAGATGAGCAGTTCTTC.

Note on this clonotype: This may stem from a read error, because a much larger clone lies one nucleotide away. The J gene is TRBJ2-1, the V gene TRBV6-1; either TRBD1 or TRBD2 may supply D (5 bases each). The V and J ends lost 8 bases and 0 bases respectively, with 14 bases between them. The CDR3 loop spans 15 amino acids. From germline, CDR1 is MNHNS and CDR2 SASEGT. The CDR3 reads CASLRGRGSYNEQFF. In DNA, the CDR3 is TGTGCCAGCCTGAGGGGCCGGGGCTCCTACAATGAGCAGTTCTTC.

A few counts support this clonotype. This sequence joins TRBV6-6 and TRBJ1-5; D is unclear. The length of the CDR3 is 16 residues. Germline assignment: CDR1 MNHNY and CDR2 SVGAGI (reference sequence). V shed 0 bases and J shed 4 bases, with 13 bases lying between them. In DNA form, the CDR3 reads TGTGCCAGCAGTTACTCTAATCGGGCCTTAAATCAGCCCCAGCATTTT. Translation: CASSYSNRALNQPQHF.

The chain employs TRBV7-9 and TRBJ2-3, with 9 nucleotides matching TRBD1. This CDR3 comprises 16 residues. Germline V gene data show CDR1 as SEHNR and CDR2 as FQNEAQ (reference sequence). Germline trimming cut 5 bases from V and 7 bases from J; bases unmatched to any gene: 13. CDR3 bases: TGTGCCAGCAGCGCCGATGGGACAGGGTATAGGAATACGCAGTATTTT. Translation: CASSADGTGYRNTQYF.

This clonotype was counted ten times or more. The chain combines TRBV27 with TRBJ2-7; tentatively, D is TRBD2 (7 bases). Germline V gene sequence: CDR1 MNHEY, CDR2 SMNVEV (reference sequence). The CDR3 contains 15 residues. V was trimmed by 4 bases and J by 2 bases, leaving 15 bases between them. The CDR3 here is CASSWGGNWAYEQYF. In nucleotides, the CDR3 is TGTGCCAGCAGTTGGGGGGGCAACTGGGCCTACGAGCAGTACTTC.

Remarks on this clonotype: A junction end diverges from the germline sequence, so it may reflect a read error. Here the CDR3 reads CASSGSSSGASVLTF. The CDR3 DNA reads as TGTGCCAGCAGTGGATCCAGCTCTGGGGCCAGCGTCCTGACTTTC. The chain employs TRBV6-1 and TRBJ2-6, with D possibly TRBD1 on 5 matching bases. Germline CDR1 is MNHNS and CDR2 is SASEGT. The CDR3 sequence is 15 residues long.

This clonotype was detected once. The chain uses TRBV11-2 and TRBJ2-1; 9 bases match TRBD2. The V segment lost 4 bases and the J segment 5 bases; nucleotides outside the gene matches: 6. CDR1 SGHAT and CDR2 FQNNGV come from the germline V gene. The CDR3 has 15 amino acids. The CDR3 is CASSSIAGAHNEQFF. CDR3 in DNA: TGTGCCAGCAGCTCCATAGCGGGGGCCCACAATGAGCAGTTCTTC.

This clonotype has just a few counts. The rearrangement uses TRBV3-1 and TRBJ2-7; D not certain. Near its end, the DNA agrees better with TRBJ2-5, so the J call may be wrong. CDR1 LGHDT and CDR2 YNNKEL come from the germline V gene (reference sequence). This CDR3 is 15 amino acids long. The CDR3 loop is CASSQSRSPSETQYF. The CDR3, as DNA: TGTGCCAGCAGCCAAAGTAGGAGTCCGAGTGAGACCCAGTACTTC.

This clonotype showed up many times. This chain uses TRBV12-3 or TRBV12-4 with TRBJ2-7; D gene ambiguous. The CDR3 sequence is 14 residues long. The V and J ends lost 6 bases and 1 base respectively, with 13 bases between them. CDR3 amino acids: CASSPEGFSYEQYF. DNA for the CDR3: TGTGCCAGCAGCCCCGAAGGGTTTTCCTACGAGCAGTACTTC.

The chain carries TRBV6-1 and TRBJ2-3, with D perhaps given as TRBD1 or TRBD2 (5 bases each). This CDR3 is 19 amino acids long. V shed 2 bases and J shed 3 bases, with 24 bases lying between them. Germline V CDR1 and CDR2: MNHNS, SASEGT. The CDR3 nucleotides read TGTGCCAGCAGTGAAATTAGTGGGGCTCGAGGGTCGAGGACAGATACGCAGTATTTT. Translated: CASSEISGARGSRTDTQYF.

The CDR3 reads CSVWEGASGNTIYF. The CDR3 region has the DNA TGCAGCGTCTGGGAGGGCGCCTCTGGAAACACCATATATTTT. The rearrangement uses TRBV29-1 and TRBJ1-3; the D is unclear. V lost 6 bases and J 0 bases, leaving 12 bases between the germline ends. The CDR3 runs to 14 residues. Germline V gene lookup returns CDR1 SQVTM and CDR2 ANQGSEA.

This clonotype was counted ten times or more. The V call is TRBV18, the J call TRBJ2-5, with a tentative D call TRBD1 (6 bases). This CDR3 contains 13 residues. Germline CDR1 reads KGHSH; CDR2 reads LQKENI. The ends were cut back, 6 bases at V and 8 bases at J, with 16 bases in the middle. CDR3 sequence: CASSPSGVGTQYF. In nucleotides, the CDR3 is TGTGCCAGCTCGCCGTCAGGGGTCGGAACCCAGTACTTC. Based on the CDR3 plus reference TRBV18 and TRBJ2-5, the full variable domain is NAGVMQNPRHLVRRRGQEARLRCSPMKGHSHVYWYRQLPEEGLKFMVYLQKENIIDESGMPKERFSAEFPKEGPSILRIQQVVRGDSAAYFCASSPSGVGTQYFGPGTRLLVL.

The V gene is TRBV3-1, the J gene TRBJ1-4; 8 nucleotides agree with TRBD1. Unmatched junction bases numbered 9, after V lost 4 bases and J lost 8 bases. CDR3 length: 15 residues. The V gene's germline CDR1 is LGHDT and CDR2 YNNKEL (reference sequence). The CDR3 region has the DNA TGTGCCAGCAGCCGGACGGACAGGGCTGGAGAAAAACTGTTTTTT. Translated: CASSRTDRAGEKLFF.